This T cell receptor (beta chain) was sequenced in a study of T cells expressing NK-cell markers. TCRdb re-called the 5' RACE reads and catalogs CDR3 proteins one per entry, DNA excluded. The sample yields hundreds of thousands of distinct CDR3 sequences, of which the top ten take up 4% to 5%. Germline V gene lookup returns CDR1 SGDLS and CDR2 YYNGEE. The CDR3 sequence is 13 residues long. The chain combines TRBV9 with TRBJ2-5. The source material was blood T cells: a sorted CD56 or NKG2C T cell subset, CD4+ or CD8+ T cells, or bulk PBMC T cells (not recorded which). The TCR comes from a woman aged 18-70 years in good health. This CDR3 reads CASSVEGYETQYF. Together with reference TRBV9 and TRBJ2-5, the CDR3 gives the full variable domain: DSGVTQTPKHLITATGQRVTLRCSPRSGDLSVYWYQQSLDQGLQFLIQYYNGEERAKGNILERFSAQQFPDLHSELNLSSLELGDSALYFCASSVEGYETQYFGPGTRLLVL.